This TCR beta chain was observed in a study of tumor and adjacent non-tumor tissue in lung cancer. About the study: Patients comprised 12 adenocarcinoma, a couple of squamous cell carcinoma and 1 small cell lung cancer.

A remark on this clonotype: Antigen specificity is unknown. It is likely a read error, because the conserved phenylalanine at the end of the CDR3 is missing.

Three rounds of nested PCR, following a modified ARM-PCR protocol, produced the TCRbeta library. In TCRdb, the multiplex PCR reads were re-called with MiXCR into one record per CDR3 protein. Here the sample spans approximately 100,000 distinct CDR3 sequences, more than 70% being singletons. This sample's RNA came from whole unsorted tissue. Regarding the study as a whole: Compared with tumor, normal lung showed significantly lower TCR diversity. Normal lung showed higher cumulative top 100 clone frequency than tumor.

The J segment lost 9 bases and the V segment lost 8 bases, leaving 7 bases of the junction unmatched. Germline CDR1 is SGHAT and CDR2 is FQNNGV. CDR3 length: 13 amino acids. V usage is TRBV11-2 and J usage is TRBJ1-5, with 10 bases aligning to TRBD1. This receptor was identified in an older woman with non-small cell lung cancer. Sequencing was done on a sample of lung tumor tissue. The CDR3 sequence is CASSRDRGPPQHL. The CDR3 DNA is TGTGCCAGCTCCCGGGACAGGGGTCCGCCCCAGCATCTA.